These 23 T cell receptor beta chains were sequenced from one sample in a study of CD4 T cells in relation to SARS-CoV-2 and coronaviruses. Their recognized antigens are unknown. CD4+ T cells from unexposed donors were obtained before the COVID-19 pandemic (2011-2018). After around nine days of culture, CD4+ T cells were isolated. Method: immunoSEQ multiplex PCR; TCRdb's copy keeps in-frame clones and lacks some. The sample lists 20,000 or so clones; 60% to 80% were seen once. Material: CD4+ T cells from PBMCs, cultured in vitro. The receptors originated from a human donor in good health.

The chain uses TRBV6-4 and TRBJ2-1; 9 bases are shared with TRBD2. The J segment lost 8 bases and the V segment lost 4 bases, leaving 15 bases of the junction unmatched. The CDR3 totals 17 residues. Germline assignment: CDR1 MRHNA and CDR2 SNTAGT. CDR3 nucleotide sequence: TGTGCCAGCAGTGTGACCTCTAGGGCGGGAGGGATCGATGAGCAGTTCTTC. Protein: CASSVTSRAGGIDEQFF.

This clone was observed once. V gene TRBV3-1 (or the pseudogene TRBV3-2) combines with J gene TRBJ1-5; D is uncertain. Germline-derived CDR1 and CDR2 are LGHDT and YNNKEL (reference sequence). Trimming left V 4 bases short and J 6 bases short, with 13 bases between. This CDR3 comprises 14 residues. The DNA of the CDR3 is TGTGCCAGCAGCCCGAAGATAGCGGGTCAGCCCCAGCATTTT. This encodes CASSPKIAGQPQHF.

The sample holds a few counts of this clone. CDR3 sequence reads: CASSVRGYNEQFF. The CDR3 DNA reads as TGTGCCAGCAGTGTTCGGGGATACAATGAGCAGTTCTTC. V usage is TRBV2 and J usage is TRBJ2-1, with D possibly TRBD2 on 5 matching bases. The ends were cut back, 4 bases at V and 4 bases at J, with 8 bases in the middle. In germline, CDR1 is SNHLY, CDR2 FYNNEI. The CDR3 is 13 residues long.

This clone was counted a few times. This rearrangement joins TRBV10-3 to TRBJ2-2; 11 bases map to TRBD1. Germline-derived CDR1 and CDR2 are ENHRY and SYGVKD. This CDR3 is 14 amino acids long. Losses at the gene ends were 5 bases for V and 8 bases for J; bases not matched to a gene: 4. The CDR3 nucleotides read TGTGCCATCAGTCAGGACAGGGGGCAAGGGGAGCTGTTTTTT. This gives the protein CAISQDRGQGELFF.

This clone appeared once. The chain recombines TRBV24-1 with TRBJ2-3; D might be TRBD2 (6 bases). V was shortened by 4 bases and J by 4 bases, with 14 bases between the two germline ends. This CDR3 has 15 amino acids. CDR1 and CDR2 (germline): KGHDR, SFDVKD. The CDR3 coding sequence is TGTGCCACCAGTGAAGGCGGGATTGCGGCAGATACGCAGTATTTT. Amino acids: CATSEGGIAADTQYF.

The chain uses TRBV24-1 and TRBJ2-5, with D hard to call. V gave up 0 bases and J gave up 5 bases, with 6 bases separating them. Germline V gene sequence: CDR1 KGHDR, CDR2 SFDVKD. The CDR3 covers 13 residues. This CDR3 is CATSDLFGETQYF. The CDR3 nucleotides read TGTGCCACCAGTGATTTGTTCGGGGAGACCCAGTACTTC.

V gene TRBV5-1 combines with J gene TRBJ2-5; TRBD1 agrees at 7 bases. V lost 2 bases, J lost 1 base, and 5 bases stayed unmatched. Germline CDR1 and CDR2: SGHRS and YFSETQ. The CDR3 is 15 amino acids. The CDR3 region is CASSFPGGIQETQYF. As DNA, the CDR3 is TGCGCCAGCAGCTTTCCAGGGGGAATCCAAGAGACCCAGTACTTC.

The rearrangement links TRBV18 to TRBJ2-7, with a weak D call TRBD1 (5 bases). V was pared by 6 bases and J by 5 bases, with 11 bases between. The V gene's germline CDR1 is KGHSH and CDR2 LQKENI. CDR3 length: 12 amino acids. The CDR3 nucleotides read TGTGCCAGCTCCCCCGGACATAACGAGCAGTACTTC. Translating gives CASSPGHNEQYF.

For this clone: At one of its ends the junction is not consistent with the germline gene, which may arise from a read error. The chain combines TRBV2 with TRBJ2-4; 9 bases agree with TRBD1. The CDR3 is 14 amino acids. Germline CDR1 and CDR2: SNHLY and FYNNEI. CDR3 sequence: CASREGDRGDIQYF. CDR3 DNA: TGTGCCAGCAGGGAAGGAGACAGGGGGGACATTCAGTACTTC.

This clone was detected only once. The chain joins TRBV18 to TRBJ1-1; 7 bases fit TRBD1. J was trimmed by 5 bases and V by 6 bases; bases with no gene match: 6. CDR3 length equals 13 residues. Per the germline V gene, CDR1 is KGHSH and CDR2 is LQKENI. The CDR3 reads CASSPTGRTEAFF. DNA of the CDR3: TGTGCCAGCTCGCCGACAGGGAGAACTGAAGCTTTCTTT. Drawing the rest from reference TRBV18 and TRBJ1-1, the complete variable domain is NAGVMQNPRHLVRRRGQEARLRCSPMKGHSHVYWYRQLPEEGLKFMVYLQKENIIDESGMPKERFSAEFPKEGPSILRIQQVVRGDSAAYFCASSPTGRTEAFFGQGTRLTVV.

The chain's CDR3 is CASSDGQGVVEAFF. DNA of the CDR3: TGTGCCAGCAGTGACGGACAGGGGGTAGTTGAAGCTTTCTTT. The chain is built from TRBV2 and TRBJ1-1; TRBD1 matches 10 bases. This CDR3 spans 14 amino acids. J was trimmed by 7 bases and V by 3 bases; bases with no gene match: 5. CDR1 and CDR2 (germline): SNHLY, FYNNEI.

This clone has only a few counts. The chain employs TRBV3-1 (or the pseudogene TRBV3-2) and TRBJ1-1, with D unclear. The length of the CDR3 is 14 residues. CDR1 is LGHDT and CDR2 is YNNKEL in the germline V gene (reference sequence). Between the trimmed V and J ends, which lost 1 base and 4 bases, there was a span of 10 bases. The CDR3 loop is CASSQVVGSTEAFF. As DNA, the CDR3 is TGTGCCAGCAGCCAAGTGGTGGGGAGCACTGAAGCTTTCTTT.

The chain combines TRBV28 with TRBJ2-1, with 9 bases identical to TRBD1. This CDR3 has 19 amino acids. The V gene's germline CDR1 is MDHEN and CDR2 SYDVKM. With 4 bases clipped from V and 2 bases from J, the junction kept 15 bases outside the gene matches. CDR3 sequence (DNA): TGTGCCAGCAGTTCCGGGACAGGGCGCCCAGGGGGGGCCTACAATGAGCAGTTCTTC. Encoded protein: CASSSGTGRPGGAYNEQFF. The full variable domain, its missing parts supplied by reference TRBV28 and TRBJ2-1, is DVKVTQSSRYLVKRTGEKVFLECVQDMDHENMFWYRQDPGLGLRLIYFSYDVKMKEKGDIPEGYSVSREKKERFSLILESASTNQTSMYLCASSSGTGRPGGAYNEQFFGPGTRLTVL.

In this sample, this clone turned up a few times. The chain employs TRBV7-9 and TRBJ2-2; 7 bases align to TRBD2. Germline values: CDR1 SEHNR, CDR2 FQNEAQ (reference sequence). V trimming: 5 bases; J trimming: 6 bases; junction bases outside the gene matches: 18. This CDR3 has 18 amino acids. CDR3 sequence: CASSPMFGSGMYAGELFF. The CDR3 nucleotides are TGTGCCAGCAGCCCGATGTTTGGGAGCGGGATGTATGCCGGGGAGCTGTTTTTT.

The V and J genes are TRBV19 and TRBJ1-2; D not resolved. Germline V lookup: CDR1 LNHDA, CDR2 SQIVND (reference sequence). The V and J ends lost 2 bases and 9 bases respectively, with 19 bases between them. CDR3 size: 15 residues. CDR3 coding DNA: TGTGCCAGTAGTATACCCTGGGTTTCGTCGAGGCGCTACACCTTC. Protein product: CASSIPWVSSRRYTF.

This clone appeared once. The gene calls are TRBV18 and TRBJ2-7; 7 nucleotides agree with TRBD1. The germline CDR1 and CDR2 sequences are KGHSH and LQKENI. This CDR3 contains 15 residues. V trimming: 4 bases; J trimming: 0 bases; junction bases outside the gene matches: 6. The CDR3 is CASSQTGPSSYEQYF. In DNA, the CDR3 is TGTGCCAGCTCACAGACAGGGCCCAGCTCCTACGAGCAGTACTTC.

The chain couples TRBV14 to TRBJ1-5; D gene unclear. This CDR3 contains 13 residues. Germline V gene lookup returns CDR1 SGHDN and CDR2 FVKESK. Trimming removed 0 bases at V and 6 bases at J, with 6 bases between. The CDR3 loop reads CASSQDLGQPQHF. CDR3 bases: TGTGCCAGCAGCCAAGATCTAGGTCAGCCCCAGCATTTT.

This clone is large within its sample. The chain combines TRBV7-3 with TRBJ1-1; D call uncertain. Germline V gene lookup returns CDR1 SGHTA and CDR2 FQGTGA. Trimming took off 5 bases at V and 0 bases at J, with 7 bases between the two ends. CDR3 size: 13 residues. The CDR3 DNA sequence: TGTGCCAGCAGCCCCTACCTGAACACTGAAGCTTTCTTT. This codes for CASSPYLNTEAFF. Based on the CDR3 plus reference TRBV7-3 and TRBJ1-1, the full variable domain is GAGVSQTPSNKVTEKGKYVELRCDPISGHTALYWYRQSLGQGPEFLIYFQGTGAADDSGLPNDRFFAVRPEGSVSTLKIQRTERGDSAVYLCASSPYLNTEAFFGQGTRLTVV.

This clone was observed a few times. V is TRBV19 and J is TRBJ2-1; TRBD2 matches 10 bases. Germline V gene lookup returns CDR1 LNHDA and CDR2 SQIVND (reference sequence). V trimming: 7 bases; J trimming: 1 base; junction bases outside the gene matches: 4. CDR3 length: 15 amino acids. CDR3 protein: CASTLAGQSYNEQFF. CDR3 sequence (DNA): TGTGCCAGTACACTAGCGGGGCAGTCCTACAATGAGCAGTTCTTC.

CDR3 DNA sequence: TGCGCCAGCAGCTTGGCCCCCGGGGAGCGTCAAGGCTACACCTTC. Its translation: CASSLAPGERQGYTF. The genes are TRBV5-1 and TRBJ1-2; D gene uncertain. Germline assignment: CDR1 SGHRS and CDR2 YFSETQ. The CDR3 covers 15 residues. V lost 0 bases, J lost 8 bases, and 17 bases lay in between.

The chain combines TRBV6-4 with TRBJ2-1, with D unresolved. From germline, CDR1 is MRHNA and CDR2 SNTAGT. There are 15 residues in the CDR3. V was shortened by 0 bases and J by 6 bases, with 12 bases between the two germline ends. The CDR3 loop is CASSDSGTVGNEQFF. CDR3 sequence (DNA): TGTGCCAGCAGTGACTCAGGCACGGTGGGCAATGAGCAGTTCTTC.

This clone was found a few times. CDR3 sequence (DNA): TGTGCCTGGAGTCGTAAGGGGGCGAGTAGGACTGAAGCTTTCTTT. Residues: CAWSRKGASRTEAFF. This rearrangement joins TRBV30 to TRBJ1-1; TRBD1 matches 7 bases. The germline CDR1 and CDR2 sequences are GTSNPN and SVGIG (reference sequence). V shed 2 bases and J 5 bases; nucleotides not matched to a gene: 11. This CDR3 is 15 amino acids long. Looking up the rest from reference TRBV30 and TRBJ1-1 gives the full variable domain: SQTIHQWPATLVQPVGSPLSLECTVEGTSNPNLYWYRQAAGRGLQLLFYSVGIGQISSEVPQNLSASRPQDRQFILSSKKLLLSDSGFYLCAWSRKGASRTEAFFGQGTRLTVV.

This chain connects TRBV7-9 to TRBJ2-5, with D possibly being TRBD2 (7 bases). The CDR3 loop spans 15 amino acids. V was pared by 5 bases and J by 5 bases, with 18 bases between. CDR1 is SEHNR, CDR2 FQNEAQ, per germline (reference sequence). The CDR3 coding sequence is TGTGCCAGCAGCCCGAGGGGGGGGGCATCGGAGACCCAGTACTTC. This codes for CASSPRGGASETQYF.